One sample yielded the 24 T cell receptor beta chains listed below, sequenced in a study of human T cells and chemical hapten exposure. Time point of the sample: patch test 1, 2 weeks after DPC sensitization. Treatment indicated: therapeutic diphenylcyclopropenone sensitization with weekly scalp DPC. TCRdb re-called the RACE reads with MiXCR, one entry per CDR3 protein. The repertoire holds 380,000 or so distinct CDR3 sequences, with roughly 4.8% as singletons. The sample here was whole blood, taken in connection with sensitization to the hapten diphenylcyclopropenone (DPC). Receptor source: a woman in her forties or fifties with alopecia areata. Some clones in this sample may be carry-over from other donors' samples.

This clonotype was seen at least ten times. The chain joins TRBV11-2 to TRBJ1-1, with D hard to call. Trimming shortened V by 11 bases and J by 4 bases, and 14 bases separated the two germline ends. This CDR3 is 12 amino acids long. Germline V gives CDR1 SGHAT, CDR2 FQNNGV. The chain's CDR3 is CACIRLTTEAFF. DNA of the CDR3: TGTGCCTGTATTCGGCTGACCACTGAAGCTTTCTTT. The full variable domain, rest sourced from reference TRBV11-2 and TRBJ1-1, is EAGVAQSPRYKIIEKRQSVAFWCNPISGHATLYWYQQILGQGPKLLIQFQNNGVVDDSQLPKDRFSAERLKGVDSTLKIQPAKLEDSAVYLCACIRLTTEAFFGQGTRLTVV.

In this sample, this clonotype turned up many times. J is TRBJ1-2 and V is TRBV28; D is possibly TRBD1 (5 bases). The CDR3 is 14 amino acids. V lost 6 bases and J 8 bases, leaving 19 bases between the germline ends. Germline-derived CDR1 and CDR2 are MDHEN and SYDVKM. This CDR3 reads CASRATPPGIGYTF. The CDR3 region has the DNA TGTGCCAGCAGGGCCACCCCCCCAGGGATCGGCTACACCTTC.

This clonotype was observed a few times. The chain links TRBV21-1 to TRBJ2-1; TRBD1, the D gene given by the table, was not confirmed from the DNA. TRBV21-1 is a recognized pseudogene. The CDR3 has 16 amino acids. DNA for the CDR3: TGTGCTGCGTCCCGGGACAGGGGGCGGTGCTACAATGAGCAGTTCTTC. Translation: CAASRDRGRCYNEQFF.

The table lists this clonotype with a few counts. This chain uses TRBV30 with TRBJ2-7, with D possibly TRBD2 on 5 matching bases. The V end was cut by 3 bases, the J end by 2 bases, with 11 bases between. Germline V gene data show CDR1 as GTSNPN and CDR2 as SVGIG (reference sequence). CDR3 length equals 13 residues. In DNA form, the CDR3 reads TGTGCCTGGAGCCAGGACGGGACCTACGAGCAGTACTTC. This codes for CAWSQDGTYEQYF. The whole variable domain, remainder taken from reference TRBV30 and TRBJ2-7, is SQTIHQWPATLVQPVGSPLSLECTVEGTSNPNLYWYRQAAGRGLQLLFYSVGIGQISSEVPQNLSASRPQDRQFILSSKKLLLSDSGFYLCAWSQDGTYEQYFGPGTRLTVT.

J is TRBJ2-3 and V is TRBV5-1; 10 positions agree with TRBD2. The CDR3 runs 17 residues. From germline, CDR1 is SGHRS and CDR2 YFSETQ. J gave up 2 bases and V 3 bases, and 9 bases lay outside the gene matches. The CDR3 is CASSSTASGGPTDTQYF. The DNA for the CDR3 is TGCGCCAGCAGCTCGACCGCTAGCGGGGGACCCACAGATACGCAGTATTTT. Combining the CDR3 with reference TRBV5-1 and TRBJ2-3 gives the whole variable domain KAGVTQTPRYLIKTRGQQVTLSCSPISGHRSVSWYQQTPGQGLQFLFEYFSETQRNKGNFPGRFSGRQFSNSRSEMNVSTLELGDSALYLCASSSTASGGPTDTQYFGPGTRLTVL.

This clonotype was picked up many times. CDR3 sequence (DNA): TGTGCCAGCAGTTTACAGTTAGAGACAGATACGCAGTATTTT. Its translation is CASSLQLETDTQYF. V usage is TRBV27 and J usage is TRBJ2-3, with no clear D. Germline CDR1 is MNHEY and CDR2 is SMNVEV (reference sequence). The CDR3 runs 14 residues. Trimming left V 2 bases short and J 3 bases short, with 9 bases between.

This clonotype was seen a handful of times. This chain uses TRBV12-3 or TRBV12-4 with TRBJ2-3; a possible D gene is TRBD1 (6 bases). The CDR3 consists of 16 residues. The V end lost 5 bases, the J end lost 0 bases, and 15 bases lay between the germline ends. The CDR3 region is CASSQPRGASTDTQYF. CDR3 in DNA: TGTGCCAGCAGTCAGCCCAGGGGCGCAAGCACAGATACGCAGTATTTT.

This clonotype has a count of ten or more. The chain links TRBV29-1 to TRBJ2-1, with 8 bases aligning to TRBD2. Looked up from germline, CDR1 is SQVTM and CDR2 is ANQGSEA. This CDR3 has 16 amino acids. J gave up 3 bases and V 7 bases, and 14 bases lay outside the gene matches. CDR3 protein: CSDWDPGLDNYNEQFF. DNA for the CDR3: TGCAGCGATTGGGACCCGGGACTAGATAACTACAATGAGCAGTTCTTC.

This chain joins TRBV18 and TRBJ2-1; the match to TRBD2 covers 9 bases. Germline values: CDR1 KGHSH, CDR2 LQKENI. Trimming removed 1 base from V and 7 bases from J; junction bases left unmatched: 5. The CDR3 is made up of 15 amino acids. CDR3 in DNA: TGTGCCAGCTCACCACGAGCGGGAGGAGGGAATGAGCAGTTCTTC. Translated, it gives CASSPRAGGGNEQFF. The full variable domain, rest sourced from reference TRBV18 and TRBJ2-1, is NAGVMQNPRHLVRRRGQEARLRCSPMKGHSHVYWYRQLPEEGLKFMVYLQKENIIDESGMPKERFSAEFPKEGPSILRIQQVVRGDSAAYFCASSPRAGGGNEQFFGPGTRLTVL.

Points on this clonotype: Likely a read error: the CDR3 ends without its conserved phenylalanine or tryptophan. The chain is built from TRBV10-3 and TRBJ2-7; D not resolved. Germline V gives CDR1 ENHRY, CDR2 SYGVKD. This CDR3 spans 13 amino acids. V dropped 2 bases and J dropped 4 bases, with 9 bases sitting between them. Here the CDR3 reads CAISEPARYEQYL. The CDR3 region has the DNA TGTGCCATCAGTGAGCCAGCTAGATACGAGCAGTACTTA.

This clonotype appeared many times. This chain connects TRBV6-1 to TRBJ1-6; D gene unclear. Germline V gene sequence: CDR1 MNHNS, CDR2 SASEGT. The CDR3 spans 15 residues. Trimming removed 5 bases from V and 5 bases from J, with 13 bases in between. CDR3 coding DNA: TGTGCCAGCAGTCCGGAAGGTTTCGATAATTCACCCCTCCACTTT. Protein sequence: CASSPEGFDNSPLHF.

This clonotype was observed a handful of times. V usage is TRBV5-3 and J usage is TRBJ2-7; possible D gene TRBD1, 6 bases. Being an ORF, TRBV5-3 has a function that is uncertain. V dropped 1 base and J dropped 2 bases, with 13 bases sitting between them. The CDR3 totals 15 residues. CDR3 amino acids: CARSLRDILTYEQYF. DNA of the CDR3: TGTGCCAGAAGCTTGCGGGACATCTTAACCTACGAGCAGTACTTC.

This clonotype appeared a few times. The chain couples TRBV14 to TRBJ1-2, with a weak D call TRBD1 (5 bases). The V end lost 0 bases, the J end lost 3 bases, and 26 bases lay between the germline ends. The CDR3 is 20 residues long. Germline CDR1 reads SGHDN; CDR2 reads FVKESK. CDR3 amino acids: CASSQDISGTAGLRDYGYTF. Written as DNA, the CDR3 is TGTGCCAGCAGCCAAGACATCTCTGGCACAGCGGGGCTTCGGGACTATGGCTACACCTTC.

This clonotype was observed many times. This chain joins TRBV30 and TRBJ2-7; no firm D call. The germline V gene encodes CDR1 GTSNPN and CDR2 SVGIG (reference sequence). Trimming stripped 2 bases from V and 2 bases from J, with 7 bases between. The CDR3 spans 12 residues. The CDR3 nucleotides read TGTGCCTGGAGTCCTAACCCCTACGAGCAGTACTTC. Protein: CAWSPNPYEQYF.

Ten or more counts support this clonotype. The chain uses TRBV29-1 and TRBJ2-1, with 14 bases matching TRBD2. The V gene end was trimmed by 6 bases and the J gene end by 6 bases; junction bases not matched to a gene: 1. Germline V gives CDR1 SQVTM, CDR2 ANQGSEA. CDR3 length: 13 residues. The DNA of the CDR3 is TGCAGCGTGACTAGCGGGAGGGCCAATGAGCAGTTCTTC. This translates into CSVTSGRANEQFF.

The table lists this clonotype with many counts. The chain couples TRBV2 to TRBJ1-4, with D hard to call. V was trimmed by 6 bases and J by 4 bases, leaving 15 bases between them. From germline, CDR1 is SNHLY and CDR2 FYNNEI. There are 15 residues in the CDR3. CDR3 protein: CASSKDELLNEKLFF. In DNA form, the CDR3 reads TGTGCCAGCAGCAAGGACGAGCTCCTTAATGAAAAACTGTTTTTT.

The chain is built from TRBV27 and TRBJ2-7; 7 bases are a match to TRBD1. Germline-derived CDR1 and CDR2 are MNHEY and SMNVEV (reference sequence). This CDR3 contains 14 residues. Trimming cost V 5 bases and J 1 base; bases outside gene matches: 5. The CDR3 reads CASSRQGVSYEQYF. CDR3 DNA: TGTGCCAGCAGTAGGCAGGGGGTATCCTACGAGCAGTACTTC.

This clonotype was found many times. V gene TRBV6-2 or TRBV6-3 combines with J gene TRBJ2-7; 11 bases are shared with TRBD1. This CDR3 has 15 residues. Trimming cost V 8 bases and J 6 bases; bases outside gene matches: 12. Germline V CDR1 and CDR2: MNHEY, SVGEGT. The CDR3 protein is CASGSAGQGASEQYF. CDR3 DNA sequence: TGTGCCAGCGGCTCGGCAGGACAGGGGGCAAGCGAGCAGTACTTC.

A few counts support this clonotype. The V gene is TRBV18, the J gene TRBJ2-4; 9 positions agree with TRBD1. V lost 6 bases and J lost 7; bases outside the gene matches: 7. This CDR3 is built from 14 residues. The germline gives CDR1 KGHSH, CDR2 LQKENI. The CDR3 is CASSLTQGANIQYF. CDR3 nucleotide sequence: TGTGCCAGCTCCCTAACACAGGGGGCCAACATTCAGTACTTC.

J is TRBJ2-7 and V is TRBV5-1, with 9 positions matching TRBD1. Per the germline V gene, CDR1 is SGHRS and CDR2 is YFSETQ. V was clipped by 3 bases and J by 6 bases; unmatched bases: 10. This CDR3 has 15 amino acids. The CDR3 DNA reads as TGCGCCAGCAGCTATACCGGGGACAGGGCCCTCGAGCAGTACTTC. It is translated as CASSYTGDRALEQYF.

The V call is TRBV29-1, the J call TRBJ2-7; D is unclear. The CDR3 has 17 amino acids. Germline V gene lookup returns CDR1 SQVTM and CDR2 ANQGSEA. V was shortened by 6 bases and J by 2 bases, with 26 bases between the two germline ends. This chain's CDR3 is CSVCHRAQETETYEQYF. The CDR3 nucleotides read TGCAGCGTCTGCCACCGAGCCCAAGAGACGGAGACCTACGAGCAGTACTTC.

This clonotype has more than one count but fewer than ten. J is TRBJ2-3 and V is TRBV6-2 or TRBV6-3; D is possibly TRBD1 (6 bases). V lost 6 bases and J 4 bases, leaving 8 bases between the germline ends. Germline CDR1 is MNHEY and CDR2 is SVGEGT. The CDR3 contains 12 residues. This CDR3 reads CASSDRSDTQYF. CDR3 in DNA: TGTGCCAGCAGCGACAGGTCAGATACGCAGTATTTT.

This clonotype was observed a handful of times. The CDR3 DNA follows: TGTGCCAGCAGTTACGATGGGCAAGCGAGCAATCAGCCCCAGCATTTT. Its translation: CASSYDGQASNQPQHF. The chain uses TRBV6-6 and TRBJ1-5; D gene uncertain. Germline V gene lookup returns CDR1 MNHNY and CDR2 SVGAGI (reference sequence). This CDR3 has 16 amino acids. V lost 2 bases and J 1 base, leaving 12 bases between the germline ends.

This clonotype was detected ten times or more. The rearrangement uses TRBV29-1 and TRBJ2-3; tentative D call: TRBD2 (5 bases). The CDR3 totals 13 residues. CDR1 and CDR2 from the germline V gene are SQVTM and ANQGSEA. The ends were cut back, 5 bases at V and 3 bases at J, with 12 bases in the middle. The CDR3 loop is CSVRGRVTDTQYF. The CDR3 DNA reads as TGCAGCGTTCGAGGGAGAGTAACAGATACGCAGTATTTT.